This entry lists 24 T cell receptor beta chains sequenced from one sample in a study of cytomegalovirus exposure and HLA in healthy donors. Vbeta (60) and Jbeta (13) primers were used in the PCR. The method was immunoSEQ multiplex PCR; TCRdb's version includes in-frame clones alone and lacks a portion of them. The sample has 70,000 or so clones, roughly 71% seen once. The sample taken for sequencing was PBMCs. These receptors all stem from an older woman in good health and CMV-seropositive.

This clone was seen just once. Sequence at one end of the junction differs from germline and may be a read error. The rearrangement links TRBV7-7 to TRBJ2-5; D may be TRBD2 (6 bases). Germline V lookup: CDR1 SSHAT, CDR2 FNYEAQ (reference sequence). The CDR3 has 14 amino acids. CDR3 nucleotides: TGTGCTAGCAGCTACGGGGGAGTAGATGAGACCCAGTACTTC. Residues: CASSYGGVDETQYF.

The chain carries TRBV5-4 and TRBJ2-7; D gene ambiguous. The CDR3 is 14 amino acids. Germline V lookup: CDR1 SGHNT, CDR2 YYREEE (reference sequence). Trimming took 0 bases from V and 6 from J, leaving 13 bases between them. The CDR3 DNA is TGTGCCAGCAGCTTGGGGCCAGGTGAAAGCGAGCAGTACTTC. Its protein is CASSLGPGESEQYF. Combining the CDR3 with reference TRBV5-4 and TRBJ2-7 gives the whole variable domain ETGVTQSPTHLIKTRGQQVTLRCSSQSGHNTVSWYQQALGQGPQFIFQYYREEENGRGNFPPRFSGLQFPNYSSELNVNALELDDSALYLCASSLGPGESEQYFGPGTRLTVT.

This clone was seen just once. The V call is TRBV5-1, the J call TRBJ2-7; 8 bases are a match to TRBD1. CDR1 SGHRS and CDR2 YFSETQ come from the germline V gene. This CDR3 spans 15 amino acids. V lost 4 bases to trimming and J lost 3 bases; unmatched junction nucleotides: 9. DNA of the CDR3: TGCGCCAGCAGCATCAGGGGGCCCAACGACTACGAGCAGTACTTC. This gives the protein CASSIRGPNDYEQYF.

This chain uses TRBV9 with TRBJ2-7, with 8 positions matching TRBD2. This CDR3 contains 15 residues. The trim removed 0 bases at V and 4 bases at J, leaving 6 bases unmatched. The germline gives CDR1 SGDLS, CDR2 YYNGEE. CDR3 in DNA: TGTGCCAGCAGCGTAGATGACGGGAGGGCTTACGAGCAGTACTTC. Its translation: CASSVDDGRAYEQYF. The full variable domain, in which reference TRBV9 and TRBJ2-7 provide the parts outside the CDR3, is DSGVTQTPKHLITATGQRVTLRCSPRSGDLSVYWYQQSLDQGLQFLIQYYNGEERAKGNILERFSAQQFPDLHSELNLSSLELGDSALYFCASSVDDGRAYEQYFGPGTRLTVT.

The chain combines TRBV5-1 with TRBJ2-3, with D possibly matching TRBD2 (6 bases). V shed 5 bases and J shed 4 bases, with 14 bases lying between them. CDR3 size: 14 residues. Germline values: CDR1 SGHRS, CDR2 YFSETQ. DNA of the CDR3: TGCGCCAGCAGTGGAGGGAGTATCCCAGATACGCAGTATTTT. Its translation: CASSGGSIPDTQYF.

The chain has TRBV2 and TRBJ2-6; 7 nucleotides agree with TRBD1. V shed 8 bases, J shed 0 bases, and the junction held 10 bases outside the gene matches. This CDR3 comprises 17 residues. Germline-derived CDR1 and CDR2 are SNHLY and FYNNEI. The CDR3 coding sequence is TGTGCCAGCGACAAAGGACAGGTAGTCTCTGGGGCCAACGTCCTGACTTTC. It yields the protein CASDKGQVVSGANVLTF.

The table lists this clone with a few counts. It is likely a read error, because the conserved phenylalanine at the end of the CDR3 is missing. The limits of the CDR3 on the DNA are not certain, so only TCRdb's listed CDR3 is given. The V and J genes are TRBV15 and TRBJ1-6; the table's D gene call, TRBD1, was not cross checked with the DNA. A total of 14 residues make up the CDR3, ends included. Germline V CDR1 and CDR2: LNHNV, YYDKDF (reference sequence). Here the CDR3 reads CATSREGQYSPLQV.

This rearrangement joins TRBV7-9 to TRBJ1-3; D unresolved. The V end was cut by 1 base, the J end by 0 bases, with 4 bases between. The CDR3 extends over 14 amino acids. Germline-derived CDR1 and CDR2 are SEHNR and FQNEAQ (reference sequence). The CDR3 region is CASSLGGSGNTIYF. CDR3 DNA: TGTGCCAGCAGCTTAGGAGGCTCTGGAAACACCATATATTTT.

The genes are TRBV7-9 and TRBJ2-7; D is unresolved. The CDR3 totals 12 residues. Trimming took off 1 base at V and 4 bases at J, with 5 bases between the two ends. Germline-derived CDR1 and CDR2 are SEHNR and FQNEAQ (reference sequence). CDR3 sequence (DNA): TGTGCCAGCAGCTTAGTACAGTACGAGCAGTACTTC. Its protein is CASSLVQYEQYF.

This chain connects TRBV7-9 to TRBJ2-2, with D tentatively TRBD1 (6 bases). Trimming took 5 bases from V and 5 from J, leaving 15 bases between them. This CDR3 is 15 amino acids long. The germline V gene encodes CDR1 SEHNR and CDR2 FQNEAQ (reference sequence). In DNA form, the CDR3 reads TGTGCCAGCAGCCATCTACAGGGATGGACCGGGGAGCTGTTTTTT. Its translation is CASSHLQGWTGELFF.

The CDR3 DNA reads as TGTGCCAGCAGCCCATTGACTAGCGGGGGACGGTACCAAGAGACCCAGTACTTC. This codes for CASSPLTSGGRYQETQYF. The V and J genes are TRBV5-8 and TRBJ2-5; 12 nucleotides agree with TRBD2. The CDR3 covers 18 residues. Germline assignment: CDR1 SGHTS and CDR2 YDEGEE. V trimming: 4 bases; J trimming: 0 bases; junction bases outside the gene matches: 10.

This clone was recorded many times. The genes are TRBV2 and TRBJ2-1; D is unclear. Trimming left V 1 base short and J 3 bases short, with 10 bases between. CDR1 is SNHLY, CDR2 FYNNEI, per germline. CDR3 length: 15 residues. The CDR3 loop is CASSEGRGIYNEQFF. The CDR3 DNA is TGTGCCAGCAGTGAAGGGAGAGGTATCTACAATGAGCAGTTCTTC.

The chain has TRBV29-1 and TRBJ2-1; 16 bases align to TRBD2. V lost 7 bases to trimming and J lost 0 bases; unmatched junction nucleotides: 6. Germline CDR1 is SQVTM and CDR2 is ANQGSEA. CDR3 length: 17 residues. The CDR3 region has the DNA TGCAGCGCCTCGGGACTAGCGGGGGGGAGCTCCTACAATGAGCAGTTCTTC. Its protein is CSASGLAGGSSYNEQFF.

The chain couples TRBV2 to TRBJ2-7, with 9 nucleotides matching TRBD2. The CDR3 extends over 16 amino acids. The V segment lost 2 bases and the J segment 1 base; nucleotides outside the gene matches: 6. Germline V lookup: CDR1 SNHLY, CDR2 FYNNEI. CDR3 nucleotide sequence: TGTGCCAGCAGTGAACCCCTAGCGGGGAATTCCTACGAGCAGTACTTC. Amino acid sequence: CASSEPLAGNSYEQYF.

This sequence joins TRBV9 and TRBJ2-7, with 12 bases fitting TRBD2. This CDR3 contains 16 residues. Germline CDR1 and CDR2: SGDLS and YYNGEE. The ends lost 0 bases at V and 2 bases at J; junction bases unmatched: 3. The CDR3 here is CASSVGASGGAYEQYF. In nucleotides, the CDR3 is TGTGCCAGCAGCGTAGGGGCTAGCGGGGGGGCCTACGAGCAGTACTTC.

The chain joins TRBV7-9 to TRBJ2-1; the D gene is possibly TRBD2 (5 bases). Germline V gene sequence: CDR1 SEHNR, CDR2 FQNEAQ (reference sequence). V lost 1 base, J lost 7 bases, and 5 bases lay in between. The CDR3 consists of 12 residues. CDR3 DNA sequence: TGTGCCAGCAGCTTAGGGGAGAATGAGCAGTTCTTC. This codes for CASSLGENEQFF.

In DNA, the CDR3 is TGTGCCTGGAGTCCCGGGGTGTTGAAGAACACTGAAGCTTTCTTT. It translates to CAWSPGVLKNTEAFF. This rearrangement joins TRBV30 to TRBJ1-1; D ambiguous. This CDR3 comprises 15 residues. Germline CDR1 reads GTSNPN; CDR2 reads SVGIG (reference sequence). V lost 2 bases, J lost 1 base, and 14 bases lay in between.

The chain recombines TRBV30 with TRBJ1-3; D not certain. The CDR3 totals 14 residues. V gave up 4 bases and J gave up 2 bases, with 12 bases separating them. Germline V gene data show CDR1 as GTSNPN and CDR2 as SVGIG (reference sequence). The CDR3 spells CAWTLIGAGNTIYF. The CDR3 DNA sequence: TGTGCCTGGACCCTTATCGGGGCTGGAAACACCATATATTTT.

The V call is TRBV9, the J call TRBJ2-3; D is ambiguous. The V gene lost 4 bases and the J gene lost 0 bases, with 9 bases spanning the gap. CDR1 and CDR2 (germline): SGDLS, YYNGEE. This CDR3 region has 14 residues. The CDR3 spells CASSLSASTDTQYF. CDR3 nucleotides: TGTGCCAGCAGCCTGAGTGCTAGCACAGATACGCAGTATTTT.

CDR3 loop: CSASSGGTEAFF. Written as DNA, the CDR3 is TGCAGCGCCTCTTCAGGGGGCACTGAAGCTTTCTTT. The chain couples TRBV29-1 to TRBJ1-1; 7 positions agree with TRBD1. CDR3 length equals 12 residues. From germline, CDR1 is SQVTM and CDR2 ANQGSEA. V lost 7 bases, J lost 4 bases, and 6 bases stayed unmatched.

J is TRBJ1-1 and V is TRBV11-3; a weak D match, TRBD1 (6 bases). Germline lookup yields CDR1 SGHNT and CDR2 YENEEA. The CDR3 is 13 amino acids. With 0 bases removed from V and 9 bases from J, the gap between germline ends came to 11 bases. CDR3 nucleotide sequence: TGTGCCAGCAGCTTAGAACCGGGACAACAAGCTTTCTTT. Translation: CASSLEPGQQAFF.

This sequence joins TRBV19 and TRBJ1-1; D gene uncertain. Germline CDR1 LNHDA, CDR2 SQIVND (reference sequence). This CDR3 is 13 amino acids long. Trimming shortened V by 4 bases and J by 1 base, and 7 bases separated the two germline ends. The CDR3 sequence: CASSTYRNTEAFF. The CDR3 DNA follows: TGTGCCAGTAGTACCTACAGGAACACTGAAGCTTTCTTT.

The chain links TRBV7-2 to TRBJ1-1; D may be TRBD1 (6 bases). Per germline, CDR1 SGHTA and CDR2 FQGNSA. This CDR3 contains 15 residues. Trimming shortened V by 4 bases and J by 3 bases, and 15 bases separated the two germline ends. This CDR3 is CASSSGDYRDTEAFF. The DNA of the CDR3 is TGTGCCAGCAGCTCCGGAGACTACAGGGACACTGAAGCTTTCTTT.

The chain has TRBV15 and TRBJ1-5; 12 bases match TRBD1. Looked up from germline, CDR1 is LNHNV and CDR2 is YYDKDF (reference sequence). J gave up 7 bases and V 3 bases, and 4 bases lay outside the gene matches. CDR3 length: 15 residues. CDR3 loop: CATSRGQGAGQPQHF. CDR3 DNA sequence: TGTGCCACCAGCAGGGGACAGGGGGCGGGACAGCCCCAGCATTTT.